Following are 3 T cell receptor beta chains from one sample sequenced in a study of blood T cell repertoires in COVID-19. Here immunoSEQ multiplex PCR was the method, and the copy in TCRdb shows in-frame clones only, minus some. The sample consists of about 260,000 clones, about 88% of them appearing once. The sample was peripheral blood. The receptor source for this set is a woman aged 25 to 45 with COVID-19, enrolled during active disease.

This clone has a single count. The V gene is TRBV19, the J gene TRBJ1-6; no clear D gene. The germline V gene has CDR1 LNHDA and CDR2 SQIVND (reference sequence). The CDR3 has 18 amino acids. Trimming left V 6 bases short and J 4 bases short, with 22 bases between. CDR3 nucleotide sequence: TGTGCCAGTAGCCCCGAATTCGGGCGCGCGGGTTATAATTCACCCCTCCACTTT. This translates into CASSPEFGRAGYNSPLHF.

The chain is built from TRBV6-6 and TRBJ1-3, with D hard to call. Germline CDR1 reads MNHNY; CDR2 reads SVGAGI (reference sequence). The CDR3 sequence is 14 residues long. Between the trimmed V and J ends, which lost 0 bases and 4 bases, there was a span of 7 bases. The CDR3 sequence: CASSYSSRGNTIYF. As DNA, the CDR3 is TGTGCCAGCAGTTACTCGAGCAGGGGAAACACCATATATTTT.

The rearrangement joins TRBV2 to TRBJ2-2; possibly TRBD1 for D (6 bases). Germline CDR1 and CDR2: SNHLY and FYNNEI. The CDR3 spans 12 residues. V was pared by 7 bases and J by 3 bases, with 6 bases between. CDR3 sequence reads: CASTGDTGELFF. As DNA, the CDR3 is TGTGCCAGCACAGGGGACACCGGGGAGCTGTTTTTT.